The 8 T cell receptor beta chains below come from one sample, sequenced in a study of regulatory T cells in long-lasting Graves disease. The time point denotes: newly diagnosed GD, antithyroid drugs for less than 3 months. Isolated PBMC RNA provided the starting material for the TCR library. iRepertoire HTBI primers and Arm-PCR of CDR3 regions built TCR beta libraries. One entry per CDR3 protein, called by TCRdb with MiXCR from the multiplex PCR reads. This table has 500,000 to 700,000 distinct CDR3 sequences, under 20% appearing once. The sample was also reused in another study, on T cells in Graves' hyperthyroidism and ophthalmopathy.

Source: peripheral blood mononuclear cells (PBMCs), taken at new diagnosis, from a patient treated with antithyroid drugs. The receptors come from a woman in her 30s with Graves disease.

This clonotype has a count of ten or more. The gene calls are TRBV28 and TRBJ1-1, with a tentative D call TRBD1 (6 bases). The CDR3 covers 15 residues. Trimming pared 3 bases from V and 5 bases from J, leaving 16 bases between. CDR1 and CDR2 (germline): MDHEN, SYDVKM. The DNA for the CDR3 is TGTGCCAGCAGTTTGGGTGACAGGCGGGGAACTGAAGCTTTCTTT. Residues: CASSLGDRRGTEAFF.

This clonotype was counted between two and nine times. J is TRBJ1-5 and V is TRBV7-9; D is unclear. Germline values: CDR1 SEHNR, CDR2 FQNEAQ (reference sequence). CDR3 size: 14 residues. Trimming cost V 3 bases and J 7 bases, with 13 bases left between them. CDR3 bases: TGTGCCAGCAGCTTCGCGGCTACTGGCCAGCCCCAGCATTTT. As protein: CASSFAATGQPQHF.

There are many counts of this clonotype. This chain joins TRBV5-5 and TRBJ2-1; 12 bases are shared with TRBD2. The CDR3 length is 16 residues. V dropped 4 bases and J dropped 5; count of bases not matched to a gene: 7. Germline values: CDR1 SGHKS, CDR2 YYEKEE (reference sequence). In nucleotides, the CDR3 is TGTGCCAGCAGCCCCCAACTAGCGGGAGGAAACAATGAGCAGTTCTTC. Translating gives CASSPQLAGGNNEQFF.

This sequence joins TRBV18 and TRBJ2-3; TRBD1 matches 7 bases. The CDR3 totals 13 residues. After removal of 3 bases from V and 8 bases from J, the junction contained 5 bases not matched to a gene. Germline V lookup: CDR1 KGHSH, CDR2 LQKENI. The CDR3 DNA sequence: TGTGCCAGCTCACCGACAGGGATGGGTACGCAGTATTTT. Residues: CASSPTGMGTQYF.

Only a few counts were recorded for this clonotype. This chain uses TRBV7-9 with TRBJ2-7; unclear D gene. This CDR3 spans 15 amino acids. Trimming took 5 bases from V and 5 from J, leaving 19 bases between them. Per germline, CDR1 SEHNR and CDR2 FQNEAQ (reference sequence). DNA of the CDR3: TGTGCCAGCAGCCCCCCGAGCATTATCGGCGACGAGCAGTACTTC. It codes for CASSPPSIIGDEQYF.

Worth noting for this clonotype: This may stem from a read error, because a much larger clone lies one nucleotide away. In this CDR3 the conserved last residue, phenylalanine or tryptophan, is missing, so a read error is likely. The chain has TRBV7-9 and TRBJ1-1; 7 positions match TRBD1. The junction had 2 bases not matched to a gene; V was cut back by 4 bases and J by 0 bases. Germline-derived CDR1 and CDR2 are SEHNR and FQNEAQ (reference sequence). This CDR3 region has 14 residues. The CDR3 is CASSSGQVNTEAFL. The CDR3 DNA follows: TGTGCCAGCAGCTCCGGACAGGTGAACACTGAAGCTTTCCTT.

The chain has TRBV20-1 and TRBJ1-2, with unresolved D. Trimming shortened V by 6 bases and J by 3 bases, and 11 bases separated the two germline ends. In germline, CDR1 is DFQATT, CDR2 SNEGSKA (reference sequence). This CDR3 comprises 12 residues. CDR3 in amino acids: CSADQRDYGYTF. The CDR3 DNA is TGCAGTGCCGACCAAAGAGACTATGGCTACACCTTC.

This clonotype was counted many times. The V call is TRBV9, the J call TRBJ2-1; 7 bases align to TRBD2. The CDR3 has 16 amino acids. Germline V gene data show CDR1 as SGDLS and CDR2 as YYNGEE. V trimming: 0 bases; J trimming: 0 bases; junction bases outside the gene matches: 3. CDR3 protein: CASSVGRGSSYNEQFF. The CDR3 nucleotides read TGTGCCAGCAGCGTAGGGCGCGGGAGCTCCTACAATGAGCAGTTCTTC.